A single sample is the source of the 21 T cell receptor beta chains below, sequenced in a study of T cell repertoires in cytomegalovirus infection. MiXCR, run by TCRdb on the reads, gives a single entry per CDR3 protein. In the table there are around 360,000 distinct CDR3 sequences, roughly 34% of which are singletons. Their antigens remain unidentified. The sample here was cultured PBMCs, taken from culture after CMV antigen stimulation. All receptors derive from a human donor in good health (CMV status not recorded). Some clones in this sample may be carry-over from other donors' samples.

This clonotype was picked up a small number of times. V and J are TRBV28 and TRBJ1-1; no definite D call. This CDR3 spans 14 amino acids. Germline CDR1 MDHEN, CDR2 SYDVKM. The V gene lost 3 bases and the J gene lost 1 base, with 9 bases spanning the gap. The CDR3 DNA reads TGTGCCAGCAGTTTGGGGATAGGGAACACTGAAGCTTTCTTT. Amino acids: CASSLGIGNTEAFF.

This clonotype was detected only a few times. This chain links TRBV28 with TRBJ2-6; possibly TRBD1 for D (6 bases). The germline V and J ends were trimmed by 5 bases and 0 bases, with 14 bases remaining between them. CDR3 length equals 17 residues. CDR1 MDHEN and CDR2 SYDVKM come from the germline V gene. In DNA, the CDR3 is TGTGCCAGCAGTCCCTACACAGGGACCTCTGGGGCCAACGTCCTGACTTTC. Its protein product is CASSPYTGTSGANVLTF.

This clonotype occurred once. The V and J genes are TRBV4-1 and TRBJ2-1, with 8 nucleotides matching TRBD2. CDR3 length: 19 amino acids. Germline CDR1 MGHRA, CDR2 YSYEKL. J was trimmed by 5 bases and V by 1 base; bases with no gene match: 16. In nucleotides, the CDR3 is TGCGCCAGCAGCCAAGGCGGCAGCGGGAGCTTGGCGTTGCACAATGAGCAGTTCTTC. As protein: CASSQGGSGSLALHNEQFF.

This chain connects TRBV4-1 to TRBJ2-1, with unresolved D. This CDR3 region has 16 residues. CDR1 is MGHRA and CDR2 is YSYEKL in the germline V gene. Trimming stripped 0 bases from V and 3 bases from J, with 12 bases between. For the CDR3, the DNA is TGCGCCAGCAGCCAAGATCCGCAGACTGTCTACAATGAGCAGTTCTTC. It translates to CASSQDPQTVYNEQFF.

This clonotype was picked up a small number of times. The chain recombines TRBV7-8 with TRBJ2-2; D is undetermined. V gave up 6 bases and J gave up 6 bases, with 5 bases separating them. The length of the CDR3 is 11 residues. The V gene's germline CDR1 is SGHVS and CDR2 FQNEAQ. In nucleotides, the CDR3 is TGTGCCAGCAGGTGGTCCGGGGAGCTGTTTTTT. This sequence encodes CASRWSGELFF.

This clonotype appeared once. The chain has TRBV5-5 and TRBJ1-2, with D possibly matching TRBD1 (6 bases). Trimming left V 0 bases short and J 6 bases short, with 15 bases between. The CDR3 has 15 amino acids. Germline V gene sequence: CDR1 SGHKS, CDR2 YYEKEE (reference sequence). The CDR3 DNA reads as TGTGCCAGCAGCTTGGACAGGGACCGCGACGATGGCTACACCTTC. The encoded protein is CASSLDRDRDDGYTF.

This clonotype came up a few times. The chain combines TRBV12-3 or TRBV12-4 with TRBJ1-2; possibly TRBD1 for D (6 bases). The CDR3 extends over 15 amino acids. V dropped 1 base and J dropped 4 bases, with 13 bases sitting between them. CDR3 nucleotides: TGTGCCAGCAGTTTAGTTCCAGGGGAGGTCTATGGCTACACCTTC. The encoded protein is CASSLVPGEVYGYTF.

The chain recombines TRBV27 with TRBJ2-2; D is undetermined. The V gene lost 3 bases and the J gene lost 4 bases, with 9 bases spanning the gap. This CDR3 has 14 amino acids. CDR1 is MNHEY, CDR2 SMNVEV, per germline (reference sequence). This CDR3 reads CASSFKSRTGELFF. The CDR3 DNA reads TGTGCCAGCAGTTTTAAGTCACGCACCGGGGAGCTGTTTTTT.

This clonotype was counted between two and nine times. CDR3 sequence (DNA): TGCGCCAGCAGCTTGGTCGTTTCCCTAGAGTACAATGAGCAGTTCTTC. It codes for CASSLVVSLEYNEQFF. V gene TRBV5-1 combines with J gene TRBJ2-1; unclear D gene. V was clipped by 0 bases and J by 4 bases, with 14 bases between them. The CDR3 is 16 residues long. CDR1 and CDR2 from the germline V gene are SGHRS and YFSETQ.

This clonotype has a count of ten or more. This chain joins TRBV25-1 and TRBJ2-7; the match to TRBD1 covers 9 bases. The CDR3 length is 14 residues. The ends lost 3 bases at V and 0 bases at J; junction bases unmatched: 0. Per the germline V gene, CDR1 is MGHDK and CDR2 is SYGVNS. The CDR3 sequence: CASSEGQGSYEQYF. The CDR3 DNA sequence: TGTGCCAGCAGTGAGGGACAGGGCTCCTACGAGCAGTACTTC.

Concerning this clonotype: No conserved phenylalanine or tryptophan ends this CDR3, so it is likely a read error. The chain employs TRBV12-3 or TRBV12-4 and TRBJ2-1; no clear D. The ends were cut back, 3 bases at V and 8 bases at J, with 5 bases in the middle. The CDR3 loop spans 11 amino acids. CDR3 nucleotide sequence: TGTGCCAGCAGTTTTGGGCATGAGCAGTTCTTA. The encoded protein is CASSFGHEQFL.

The chain employs TRBV7-2 and TRBJ2-5; 7 nucleotides match TRBD2. CDR3 size: 16 residues. V gave up 5 bases and J gave up 4 bases; unmatched junction bases: 13. Per germline, CDR1 SGHTA and CDR2 FQGNSA. The CDR3 DNA follows: TGTGCCAGCAGCCTCAGATGGGCGGGAGCCTCAGAGACCCAGTACTTC. Amino acids: CASSLRWAGASETQYF.

This clonotype was detected ten times or more. CDR3 nucleotide sequence: TGCAGTGCTAGTAAGGTTATGTCAGAGCAGTACTTC. Its protein is CSASKVMSEQYF. The chain recombines TRBV20-1 with TRBJ2-7; D not resolved. The CDR3 totals 12 residues. Germline V gives CDR1 DFQATT, CDR2 SNEGSKA (reference sequence). V gave up 3 bases and J gave up 7 bases, with 13 bases separating them.

The genes are TRBV28 and TRBJ1-1; 7 bases are shared with TRBD1. The J segment lost 4 bases and the V segment lost 5 bases, leaving 4 bases of the junction unmatched. There are 13 residues in the CDR3. Germline CDR1 reads MDHEN; CDR2 reads SYDVKM. The CDR3 loop reads CASSPGQLTEAFF. In DNA form, the CDR3 reads TGTGCCAGCAGTCCGGGACAGCTCACTGAAGCTTTCTTT.

This clonotype was picked up a small number of times. The chain is built from TRBV6-6 and TRBJ2-5; D is tentatively TRBD1 or TRBD2 (5 bases each). Trimming took 6 bases from V and 5 from J, leaving 19 bases between them. CDR3 length: 15 residues. CDR1 is MNHNY and CDR2 is SVGAGI in the germline V gene (reference sequence). CDR3 nucleotides: TGTGCCAGCAGGCTCAGGGACGGCGAGATGGAGACCCAGTACTTC. As protein: CASRLRDGEMETQYF.

This clonotype was observed at least ten times. The chain is built from TRBV7-2 and TRBJ2-7; TRBD1 aligns across 9 bases. This CDR3 is 14 amino acids long. The V and J ends lost 5 bases and 5 bases, in that order; junction bases with no gene match: 7. The germline V gene encodes CDR1 SGHTA and CDR2 FQGNSA. Here the CDR3 DNA reads TGTGCCAGCAGCGGGGGACAGGGTATTCACGAGCAGTACTTC. Protein sequence: CASSGGQGIHEQYF.

The sample holds a few counts of this clonotype. The chain is built from TRBV7-2 and TRBJ1-1, with D possibly TRBD1 on 5 matching bases. The V end lost 8 bases, the J end lost 1 base, and 20 bases lay between the germline ends. The CDR3 runs 16 residues. CDR1 and CDR2 from the germline V gene are SGHTA and FQGNSA. Here the CDR3 reads CASPVAAGLENTEAFF. In nucleotides, the CDR3 is TGTGCCAGCCCCGTGGCCGCAGGGCTCGAGAACACTGAAGCTTTCTTT. Variable domain in full (rest from reference TRBV7-2 and TRBJ1-1): GAGVSQSPSNKVTEKGKDVELRCDPISGHTALYWYRQSLGQGLEFLIYFQGNSAPDKSGLPSDRFSAERTGGSVSTLTIQRTQQEDSAVYLCASPVAAGLENTEAFFGQGTRLTVV.

The genes are TRBV18 and TRBJ2-1; D unclear. Germline values: CDR1 KGHSH, CDR2 LQKENI. The CDR3 totals 12 residues. V lost 0 bases to trimming and J lost 7 bases, with 4 bases between them. This CDR3 reads CASSPPVNEQFF. The CDR3 bases are TGTGCCAGCTCACCACCCGTAAATGAGCAGTTCTTC.

This sequence joins TRBV27 and TRBJ2-7; D is undetermined. Trimming took off 8 bases at V and 2 bases at J, with 10 bases between the two ends. Germline V CDR1 and CDR2: MNHEY, SMNVEV (reference sequence). The CDR3 consists of 12 residues. The CDR3 is CASAYPPYEQYF. The DNA of the CDR3 is TGTGCCAGCGCCTATCCACCCTACGAGCAGTACTTC.

V usage is TRBV10-3 and J usage is TRBJ2-7; TRBD2 matches at 11 bases. The V segment lost 1 base and the J segment 5 bases; nucleotides outside the gene matches: 7. This CDR3 has 16 residues. In germline, CDR1 is ENHRY, CDR2 SYGVKD. The DNA of the CDR3 is TGTGCCATCAGTGAGTTGGTGACTAGCGGGATCGACGAGCAGTACTTC. The encoded protein is CAISELVTSGIDEQYF.

The CDR3 loop reads CASSRTGATNEKLFF. CDR3 bases: TGTGCCAGCAGTAGGACAGGGGCAACTAATGAAAAACTGTTTTTT. V usage is TRBV25-1 and J usage is TRBJ1-4; 9 bases align to TRBD1. Germline values: CDR1 MGHDK, CDR2 SYGVNS. The CDR3 runs 15 residues. The V segment lost 5 bases and the J segment 0 bases; nucleotides outside the gene matches: 1.